This T cell receptor (beta chain) stems from a study of blood T cell repertoires in COVID-19. Study background: Samples of COVID-19 (acute and convalescent) were obtained from the United States, Italy and Spain. The cDNA or gDNA used as material had been derived from T cells, B-cell-depleted T cells, or PBMCs.

In the authors' methods: Estimation of nucleated cell counts was performed using reference gene primer amplification. Profiled with immunoSEQ multiplex PCR; TCRdb holds only in-frame clones, not every one. The V and J calls and the clone size are those of that table, but D and trimming were determined from the DNA. The repertoire consists of 70,000 to 85,000 clones, with around nine tenths occurring once and the leading ten covering about 2.1%. Germline V lookup: CDR1 SGHDT, CDR2 YYEEEE. The CDR3 has 13 residues. V dropped 2 bases and J dropped 3 bases, with 6 bases sitting between them. This clonotype was sampled from a woman in her sixties with acute or convalescent COVID-19. This chain links TRBV5-6 with TRBJ1-3; D remains ambiguous. The sequenced material came from peripheral blood. The DNA for the CDR3 is TGTGCCAGCAGCTTTGGAGATGGAAACACCATATATTTT. It encodes CASSFGDGNTIYF.